This TCR beta chain was recorded in a study of human T cells and chemical hapten exposure. TCRdb independently ran MiXCR on the RACE reads; one entry per CDR3 protein. The sample comprises over 45,000 distinct CDR3 sequences, about 9.6% of which are singletons, and less than 15% rests with the top ten. This clonotype was detected a few times. Time point here: patch test 1, 2 weeks after DPC sensitization. Treatment specified: therapeutic diphenylcyclopropenone sensitization with weekly scalp DPC. Total RNA was isolated from unfractionated whole blood. Per germline, CDR1 MDHEN and CDR2 SYDVKM. V lost 6 bases and J lost 0, with 20 bases in between. The CDR3 consists of 18 residues.

The sequence derives from a woman aged 40 to 55 with alopecia areata. Some clones in this sample may be carry-over from other donors' samples. This specimen consisted of whole blood, obtained in connection with sensitization to the hapten diphenylcyclopropenone (DPC). This chain uses TRBV28 with TRBJ1-4; D is undetermined. The CDR3 coding sequence is TGTGCCAGCAGCCATTGGATAGGGCGGGGAGCAACTAATGAAAAACTGTTTTTT. The encoded protein is CASSHWIGRGATNEKLFF.